This TCR beta chain came from a study of cytomegalovirus exposure and HLA in healthy donors. Regarding the study as a whole: Sequencing had likely introduced a cluster of highly shared sequence variants as an artifact. Altogether, more than 150 TCR beta chains were recorded as cytomegalovirus-associated.

The PCR ran on 60 Vbeta and 13 Jbeta primers. Measured with immunoSEQ multiplex PCR; TCRdb has only the in-frame clones, and not every one. The top ten clones hold about 4% of a sample with 110,000 to 150,000 clones, about 76% of them seen once. This clone occurred a few times. The antigen is undetermined. Germline lookup yields CDR1 MNHEY and CDR2 SMNVEV (reference sequence). The CDR3 has 13 residues. Trimming stripped 3 bases from V and 6 bases from J, with 11 bases between. The chain couples TRBV27 to TRBJ1-2, with D perhaps TRBD1 (5 bases). What was sequenced was PBMCs. This TCR was sampled from a male donor in good health and CMV-seronegative. The CDR3 region is CASSFGGFNGYTF. CDR3 in DNA: TGTGCCAGCAGTTTCGGGGGTTTCAATGGCTACACCTTC.